One and the same sample provided the 17 T cell receptor beta chains below, sequenced in a study of T-cell reconstitution after alpha-beta-depleted transplantation in children. Preparing the TCRbeta library involved the use of unique molecular identifiers. Via MiXCR, TCRdb re-called the PCR reads, giving one row per CDR3 protein. The table has about 420,000 distinct CDR3 sequences, around 16% seen once; the top ten hold 29%. The sample in question was PBMCs, mostly from graft donor cells, obtained 360 days after TCRalphabeta/CD19-depleted stem cell transplant. The receptors come from a boy in the first two years of life who had a stem cell transplant for Wiskott-Aldrich syndrome, so the T cells may come from the graft donor.

This clonotype was seen more than once but under ten times. The chain recombines TRBV7-6 with TRBJ2-1, with a possible D match to TRBD1 (5 bases). CDR1 SGHVS and CDR2 FNYEAQ come from the germline V gene. This CDR3 contains 20 residues. Trimming left V 0 bases short and J 5 bases short, with 26 bases between. CDR3 coding DNA: TGTGCCAGCAGCTTAGCCGCACCGGGTGCCTACAGGTTTTTACACAATGAGCAGTTCTTC. Amino acid sequence: CASSLAAPGAYRFLHNEQFF.

The chain carries TRBV10-3 and TRBJ2-5; possibly TRBD2 for D (6 bases). Per the germline V gene, CDR1 is ENHRY and CDR2 is SYGVKD. This CDR3 has 13 residues. Deletions cut 7 bases from V and 5 bases from J, with 14 bases between. CDR3 DNA: TGTGCCATCACCGGGACTTGGGGTGAGACCCAGTACTTC. Encoded protein: CAITGTWGETQYF.

The chain links TRBV12-3 or TRBV12-4 to TRBJ2-1, with 8 bases that match TRBD2. Trimming at V came to 6 bases and at J to 8 bases, leaving 21 bases not matched to a gene. This CDR3 is 18 amino acids long. CDR3 region: CASSPVRPAGGWLDEQFF. The CDR3 nucleotides read TGTGCCAGCAGCCCTGTCCGCCCGGCGGGAGGTTGGTTGGATGAGCAGTTCTTC.

This chain links TRBV4-1 with TRBJ2-2, with 8 bases fitting TRBD2. The trim removed 4 bases at V and 0 bases at J, leaving 1 base unmatched. This CDR3 region has 15 residues. Germline V gene data show CDR1 as MGHRA and CDR2 as YSYEKL. In nucleotides, the CDR3 is TGCGCCAGCAGCCCACTAGCGGCGAACACCGGGGAGCTGTTTTTT. Translating gives CASSPLAANTGELFF.

There are a few counts of this clonotype. V is TRBV25-1 and J is TRBJ1-6; D is unclear. The CDR3 contains 16 residues. CDR1 and CDR2 (germline): MGHDK, SYGVNS. Trimming left V 3 bases short and J 10 bases short, with 19 bases between. The CDR3 bases are TGTGCCAGCAGTGACCTCCCAGGTTGGGCGGGGTCACCCCTCCACTTT. Translating it yields CASSDLPGWAGSPLHF.

This sequence joins TRBV9 and TRBJ2-7, with TRBD1 matching over 9 bases. The CDR3 runs to 15 residues. Trimming at V came to 3 bases and at J to 3 bases, leaving 7 bases not matched to a gene. CDR1 is SGDLS and CDR2 is YYNGEE in the germline V gene. The CDR3 protein is CASSAGQGTDYEQYF. CDR3 DNA: TGTGCCAGCAGCGCCGGACAGGGGACGGACTACGAGCAGTACTTC.

This clonotype appeared a few times. The chain links TRBV5-1 to TRBJ1-1; 8 bases agree with TRBD1. Germline lookup yields CDR1 SGHRS and CDR2 YFSETQ. The CDR3 runs to 14 residues. V lost 4 bases to trimming and J lost 4 bases; unmatched junction nucleotides: 6. Written as DNA, the CDR3 is TGCGCCAGCAGCATGGGACAGGTGGGCACTGAAGCTTTCTTT. This sequence encodes CASSMGQVGTEAFF.

This clonotype was found many times. The V and J genes are TRBV5-8 and TRBJ2-7; 10 nucleotides agree with TRBD1. CDR3 length: 17 amino acids. Per germline, CDR1 SGHTS and CDR2 YDEGEE. The trim removed 6 bases at V and 1 base at J, leaving 13 bases unmatched. The CDR3 region has the DNA TGTGCCAGCATCCCAAACGCCGGACAGGGGGGATCCTACGAGCAGTACTTC. Translated: CASIPNAGQGGSYEQYF.

This chain links TRBV15 with TRBJ2-3; maybe TRBD1 (7 bases). V lost 1 base and J 15 bases, leaving 17 bases between the germline ends. Germline V gives CDR1 LNHNV, CDR2 YYDKDF (reference sequence). CDR3 size: 13 residues. The CDR3 spells CATSRAAGQKGYF. CDR3 DNA sequence: TGTGCCACCAGCAGAGCCGCGGGACAGAAAGGCTATTTT. The full variable domain, rest sourced from reference TRBV15 and TRBJ2-3, is DAMVIQNPRYQVTQFGKPVTLSCSQTLNHNVMYWYQQKSSQAPKLLFHYYDKDFNNEADTPDNFQSRRPNTSFCFLDIRSPGLGDTAMYLCATSRAAGQKGYFGPGTRLTVL.

This clonotype appeared a few times. The genes are TRBV12-3 or TRBV12-4 and TRBJ1-6, with D tentatively TRBD1 (5 bases). The CDR3 contains 15 residues. The germline V and J ends were trimmed by 3 bases and 7 bases, with 13 bases remaining between them. In DNA form, the CDR3 reads TGTGCCAGCAGTTTGGGACCCATTCCCAATTCACCCCTCCACTTT. Its translation: CASSLGPIPNSPLHF.

The V gene is TRBV4-3, the J gene TRBJ2-1; 9 bases match TRBD2. CDR3 length equals 17 residues. The J segment lost 7 bases and the V segment lost 0 bases, leaving 10 bases of the junction unmatched. Germline V gene sequence: CDR1 LGHNA, CDR2 YSLEER. DNA of the CDR3: TGCGCCAGCAGCCAAGATTTTCGCGGGAGGGCCGGGAATGAGCAGTTCTTC. Encoded protein: CASSQDFRGRAGNEQFF.

The chain employs TRBV19 and TRBJ2-1; D possibly matches TRBD1 or TRBD2 (5 bases each). The V gene's germline CDR1 is LNHDA and CDR2 SQIVND (reference sequence). V was pared by 1 base and J by 6 bases, with 19 bases between. This CDR3 is built from 17 residues. The CDR3 here is CASSIGVGDVGLNEQFF. Written as DNA, the CDR3 is TGTGCCAGTAGTATAGGAGTGGGGGACGTCGGCCTCAATGAGCAGTTCTTC.

There are a few counts of this clonotype. In DNA, the CDR3 is TGTGCCAGCAGCTTGACAGGGGTTAGCAATCAGCCCCAGCATTTT. This sequence encodes CASSLTGVSNQPQHF. This rearrangement joins TRBV7-2 to TRBJ1-5; 8 bases line up with TRBD1. With 3 bases clipped from V and 0 bases from J, the junction kept 1 base outside the gene matches. Germline lookup yields CDR1 SGHTA and CDR2 FQGNSA. The CDR3 is 15 residues long.

The rearrangement uses TRBV12-3 or TRBV12-4 and TRBJ2-5, with 10 bases aligning to TRBD2. V lost 3 bases to trimming and J lost 2 bases; unmatched junction nucleotides: 3. CDR3 length: 15 amino acids. CDR3 nucleotides: TGTGCCAGCAGTTTTATGGGACTAGCGCAAGAGACCCAGTACTTC. Its translation is CASSFMGLAQETQYF.

This chain joins TRBV7-9 and TRBJ2-7; D remains ambiguous. The CDR3 is 15 residues long. The germline V and J ends were trimmed by 0 bases and 4 bases, with 13 bases remaining between them. Germline V gives CDR1 SEHNR, CDR2 FQNEAQ (reference sequence). CDR3 region: CASSLADSKAYEQYF. The CDR3 DNA follows: TGTGCCAGCAGCTTAGCGGATAGTAAAGCTTACGAGCAGTACTTC.

In its sample, this clonotype was seen a few times. The chain combines TRBV30 with TRBJ2-7, with D unresolved. The germline V gene has CDR1 GTSNPN and CDR2 SVGIG (reference sequence). This CDR3 is 14 amino acids long. Between the trimmed V and J ends, which lost 2 bases and 0 bases, there was a span of 11 bases. CDR3 sequence: CAWSKRISSYEQYF. DNA for the CDR3: TGTGCCTGGAGTAAGAGGATAAGCTCCTACGAGCAGTACTTC.

The V call is TRBV6-1, the J call TRBJ2-7; the D is unclear. V was shortened by 6 bases and J by 4 bases, with 10 bases between the two germline ends. CDR3 length: 12 amino acids. Per germline, CDR1 MNHNS and CDR2 SASEGT. CDR3 protein: CASRGFEYEQYF. CDR3 in DNA: TGTGCCAGCAGGGGGTTTGAATACGAGCAGTACTTC.